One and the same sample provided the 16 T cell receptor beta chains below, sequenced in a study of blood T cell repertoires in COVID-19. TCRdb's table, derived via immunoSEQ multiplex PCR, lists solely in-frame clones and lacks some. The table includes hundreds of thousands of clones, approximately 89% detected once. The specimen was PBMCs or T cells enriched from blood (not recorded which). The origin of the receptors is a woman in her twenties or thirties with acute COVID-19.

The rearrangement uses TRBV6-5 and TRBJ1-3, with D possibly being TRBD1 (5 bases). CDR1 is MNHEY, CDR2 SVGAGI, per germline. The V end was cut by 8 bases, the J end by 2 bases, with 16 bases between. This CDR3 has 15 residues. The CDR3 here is CASSETGVAGNTIYF. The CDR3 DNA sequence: TGTGCCAGCTCAGAAACAGGCGTCGCTGGAAACACCATATATTTT.

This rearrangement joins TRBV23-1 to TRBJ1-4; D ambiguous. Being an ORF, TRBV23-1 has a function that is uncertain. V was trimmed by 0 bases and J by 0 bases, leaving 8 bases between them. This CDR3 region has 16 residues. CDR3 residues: CASSQSRTSTNEKLFF. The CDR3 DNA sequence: TGCGCCAGCAGTCAATCCAGGACTTCAACTAATGAAAAACTGTTTTTT.

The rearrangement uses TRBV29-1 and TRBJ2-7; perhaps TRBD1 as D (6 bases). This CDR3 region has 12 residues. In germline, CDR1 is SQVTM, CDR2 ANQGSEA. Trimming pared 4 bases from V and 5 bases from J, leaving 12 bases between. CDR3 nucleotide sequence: TGCAGCGTTGGGGGGCAAGGGGACGAGCAGTACTTC. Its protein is CSVGGQGDEQYF.

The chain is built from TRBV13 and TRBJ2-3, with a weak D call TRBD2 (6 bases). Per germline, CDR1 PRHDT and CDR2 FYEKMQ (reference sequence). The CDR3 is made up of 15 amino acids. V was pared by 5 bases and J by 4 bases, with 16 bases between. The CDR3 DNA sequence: TGTGCCAGCAGCCCGAGACTAGATCCGTCAGATACGCAGTATTTT. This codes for CASSPRLDPSDTQYF.

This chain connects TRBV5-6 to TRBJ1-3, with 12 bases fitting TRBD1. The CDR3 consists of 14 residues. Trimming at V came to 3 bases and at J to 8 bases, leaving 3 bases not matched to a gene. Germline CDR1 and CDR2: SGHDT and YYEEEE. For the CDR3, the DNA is TGTGCCAGCAGCTCCGGGACAGGGGGCCACACCATATATTTT. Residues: CASSSGTGGHTIYF.

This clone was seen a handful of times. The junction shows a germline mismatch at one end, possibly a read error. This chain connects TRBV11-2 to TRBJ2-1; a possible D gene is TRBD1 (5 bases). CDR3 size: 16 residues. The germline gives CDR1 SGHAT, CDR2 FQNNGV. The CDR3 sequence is CASSLERTTSHNEQFF. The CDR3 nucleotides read TGTGCCAGCAGCTTAGAGAGGACAACCTCCCACAATGAGCAGTTCTTC.

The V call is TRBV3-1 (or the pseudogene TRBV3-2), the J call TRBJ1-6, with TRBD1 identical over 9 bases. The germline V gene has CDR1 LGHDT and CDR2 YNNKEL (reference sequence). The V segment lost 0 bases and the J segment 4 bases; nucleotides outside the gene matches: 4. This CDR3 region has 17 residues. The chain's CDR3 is CASSQEAGTGYNSPLHF. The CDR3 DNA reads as TGTGCCAGCAGCCAAGAGGCCGGGACAGGGTATAATTCACCCCTCCACTTT.

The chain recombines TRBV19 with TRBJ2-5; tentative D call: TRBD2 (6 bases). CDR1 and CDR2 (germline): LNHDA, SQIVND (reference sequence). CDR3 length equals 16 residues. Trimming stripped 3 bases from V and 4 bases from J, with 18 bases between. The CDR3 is CASSMALLGGRETQYF. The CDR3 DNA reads TGTGCCAGTAGTATGGCCCTTTTGGGGGGTCGAGAGACCCAGTACTTC.

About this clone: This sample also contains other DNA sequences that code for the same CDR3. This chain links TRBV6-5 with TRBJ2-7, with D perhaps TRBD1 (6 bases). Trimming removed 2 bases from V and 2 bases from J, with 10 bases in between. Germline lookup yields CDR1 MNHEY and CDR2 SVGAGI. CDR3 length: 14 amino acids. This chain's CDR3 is CASSYSRGPYEQYF. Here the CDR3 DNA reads TGTGCCAGCAGTTACAGCAGGGGACCCTACGAGCAGTACTTC.

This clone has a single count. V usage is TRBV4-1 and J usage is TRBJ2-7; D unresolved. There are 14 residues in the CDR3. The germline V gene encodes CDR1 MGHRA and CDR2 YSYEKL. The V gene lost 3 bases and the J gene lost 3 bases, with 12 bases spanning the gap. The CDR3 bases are TGCGCCAGCAGCCAGGCTCAGGTAGACTACGAGCAGTACTTC. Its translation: CASSQAQVDYEQYF.

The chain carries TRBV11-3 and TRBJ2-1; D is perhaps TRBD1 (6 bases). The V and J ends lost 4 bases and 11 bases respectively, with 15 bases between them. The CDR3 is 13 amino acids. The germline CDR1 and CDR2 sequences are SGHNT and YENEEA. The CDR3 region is CASSSSGAGQQFF. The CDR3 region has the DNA TGTGCCAGCAGCTCATCAGGGGCCGGGCAGCAGTTCTTC.

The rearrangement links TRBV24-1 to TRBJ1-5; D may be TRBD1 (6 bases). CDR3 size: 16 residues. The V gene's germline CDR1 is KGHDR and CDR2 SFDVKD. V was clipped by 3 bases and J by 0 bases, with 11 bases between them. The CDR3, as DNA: TGTGCCACCAGTGATACTGTACAGGGTAGCAATCAGCCCCAGCATTTT. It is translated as CATSDTVQGSNQPQHF.

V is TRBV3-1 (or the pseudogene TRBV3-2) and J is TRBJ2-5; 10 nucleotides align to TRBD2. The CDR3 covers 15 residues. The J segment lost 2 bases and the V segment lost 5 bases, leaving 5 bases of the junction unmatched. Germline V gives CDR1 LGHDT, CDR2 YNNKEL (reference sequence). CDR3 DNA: TGTGCCAGCAGCTTCGGACTAGCGGTACAAGAGACCCAGTACTTC. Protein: CASSFGLAVQETQYF.

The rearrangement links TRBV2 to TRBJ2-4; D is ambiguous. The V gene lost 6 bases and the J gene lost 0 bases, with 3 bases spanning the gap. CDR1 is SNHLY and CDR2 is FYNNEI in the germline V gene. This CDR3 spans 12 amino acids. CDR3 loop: CASSGAKNIQYF. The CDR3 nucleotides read TGTGCCAGCAGCGGAGCCAAAAACATTCAGTACTTC.

CDR3 region: CASSPWDGASQPQHF. CDR3 bases: TGTGCCAGCAGCCCCTGGGATGGGGCAAGTCAGCCCCAGCATTTT. V gene TRBV7-2 combines with J gene TRBJ1-5; D might be TRBD1 (5 bases). CDR3 length equals 15 residues. Germline loops: CDR1 SGHTA, CDR2 FQGNSA. The V and J ends lost 5 bases and 6 bases respectively, with 17 bases between them.

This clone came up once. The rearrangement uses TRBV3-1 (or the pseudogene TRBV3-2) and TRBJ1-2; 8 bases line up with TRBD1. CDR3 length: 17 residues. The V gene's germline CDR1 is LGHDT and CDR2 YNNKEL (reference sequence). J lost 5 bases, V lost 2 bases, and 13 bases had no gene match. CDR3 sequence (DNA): TGTGCCAGCAGCCAACAAATCGACAGGGGCGGGTGGTATGGCTACACCTTC. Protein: CASSQQIDRGGWYGYTF.